Shown below are 17 T cell receptor beta chains from a single sample sequenced in a study of vaccination effects on CD4 cells after COVID-19. ViraFEST expansion of antigen-specific CD4+ T cells with viral peptide pools preceded sequencing. Having been cultured for around nine days, the cells underwent CD4+ T cell isolation. Each participant was given two doses of one vaccine (BNT162b2 or mRNA-1273). These receptors are not linked to any known antigen. The table came from immunoSEQ multiplex PCR; TCRdb's copy has only in-frame clones and leaves some out. The repertoire holds 65,000 to 95,000 clones, with more than 60% as singletons. Sequencing used CD4+ T cells from PBMCs cultured with HCoV-OC43 spike peptides, obtained after COVID-19 vaccination. This sample's subset: HCoV-OC43 spike overlapping peptide pool stimulation. The receptor source for this set is a human donor who received a COVID-19 vaccine.

The chain recombines TRBV14 with TRBJ2-1; perhaps TRBD1 as D (7 bases). The CDR3 length is 13 residues. Germline assignment: CDR1 SGHDN and CDR2 FVKESK. V shed 2 bases and J shed 9 bases, with 11 bases lying between them. This CDR3 reads CASSQQGGGEQFF. The CDR3 DNA reads TGTGCCAGCAGCCAACAGGGGGGTGGTGAGCAGTTCTTC.

The chain combines TRBV3-1 (or the pseudogene TRBV3-2) with TRBJ1-2; the D is unclear. CDR3 length equals 13 residues. Deletions cut 4 bases from V and 8 bases from J, with 14 bases between. Germline assignment: CDR1 LGHDT and CDR2 YNNKEL (reference sequence). Here the CDR3 reads CASSPDGDGGYTF. The CDR3 DNA is TGTGCCAGCAGCCCGGACGGTGATGGGGGCTACACCTTC.

CDR3 residues: CASSQGVPYNGSPLHF. In DNA form, the CDR3 reads TGTGCCAGCAGCCAAGGGGTCCCCTATAATGGTTCACCCCTCCACTTT. This chain uses TRBV14 with TRBJ1-6; no definite D call. The germline gives CDR1 SGHDN, CDR2 FVKESK. Between the trimmed V and J ends, which lost 1 base and 9 bases, there was a span of 16 bases. There are 16 residues in the CDR3.

V gene TRBV5-4 combines with J gene TRBJ2-3; 7 nucleotides match TRBD2. The CDR3 runs to 14 residues. CDR1 and CDR2 (germline): SGHNT, YYREEE (reference sequence). V lost 4 bases, J lost 3 bases, and 5 bases stayed unmatched. The CDR3 here is CASSPGGGTDTQYF. The CDR3 coding sequence is TGTGCCAGCAGCCCTGGGGGGGGGACAGATACGCAGTATTTT.

V gene TRBV28 combines with J gene TRBJ1-6, with D possibly TRBD1 on 6 matching bases. Germline CDR1 MDHEN, CDR2 SYDVKM. The CDR3 runs 14 residues. V was pared by 5 bases and J by 14 bases, with 19 bases between. The CDR3 bases are TGTGCCAGCAGTGGTCCCGGGGGCCCAAAGGCCCTCCACTTT. Translated: CASSGPGGPKALHF. The full variable domain, completed using reference TRBV28 and TRBJ1-6, is DVKVTQSSRYLVKRTGEKVFLECVQDMDHENMFWYRQDPGLGLRLIYFSYDVKMKEKGDIPEGYSVSREKKERFSLILESASTNQTSMYLCASSGPGGPKALHFGNGTRLTVT.

V usage is TRBV24-1 and J usage is TRBJ2-4, with no clear D. Trimming stripped 7 bases from V and 0 bases from J, with 9 bases between. The CDR3 has 14 amino acids. Germline values: CDR1 KGHDR, CDR2 SFDVKD. The CDR3 DNA reads as TGTGCCACCAGCGAAAGTGGAGCCAAAAACATTCAGTACTTC. Amino acids: CATSESGAKNIQYF.

This clone showed up just a few times. This chain connects TRBV28 to TRBJ1-2; no firm D call. This CDR3 contains 13 residues. CDR1 is MDHEN, CDR2 SYDVKM, per germline. Trimming removed 6 bases from V and 3 bases from J, with 11 bases in between. CDR3 nucleotides: TGTGCCAGCAGCAAGCAGACGGACTATGGCTACACCTTC. Translated, it gives CASSKQTDYGYTF.

The V call is TRBV19, the J call TRBJ1-1; D gene unclear. The germline gives CDR1 LNHDA, CDR2 SQIVND (reference sequence). The CDR3 runs to 13 residues. The V gene lost 3 bases and the J gene lost 5 bases, with 10 bases spanning the gap. CDR3 sequence: CASSIQVTTEAFF. The CDR3 DNA is TGTGCCAGTAGTATCCAGGTTACTACTGAAGCTTTCTTT.

The V call is TRBV27, the J call TRBJ2-2, with 9 bases lining up with TRBD1. Germline V CDR1 and CDR2: MNHEY, SMNVEV (reference sequence). The CDR3 covers 15 residues. V dropped 9 bases and J dropped 5; count of bases not matched to a gene: 10. This CDR3 is CASKYPGQGTGELFF. In DNA, the CDR3 is TGTGCCAGTAAATACCCGGGACAGGGTACCGGGGAGCTGTTTTTT.

The rearrangement joins TRBV12-3 or TRBV12-4 to TRBJ1-2, with TRBD1 matching 8 bases. The V segment lost 7 bases and the J segment 8 bases; nucleotides outside the gene matches: 6. The CDR3 consists of 12 residues. In DNA form, the CDR3 reads TGTGCCAGCACCCACAGGGGGGGCGGCTACACCTTC. Protein: CASTHRGGGYTF.

The chain carries TRBV6-2 or TRBV6-3 and TRBJ1-2; TRBD1 aligns across 7 bases. V lost 2 bases to trimming and J lost 5 bases; unmatched junction nucleotides: 2. Germline V lookup: CDR1 MNHEY, CDR2 SVGEGT. The CDR3 extends over 13 amino acids. The CDR3: CASSYDREYGYTF. The CDR3 region has the DNA TGTGCCAGCAGTTACGACAGGGAGTATGGCTACACCTTC.

This clone was picked up one time. The CDR3 DNA sequence: TGTGCCAGCAGCGCCGTGGCAGGGGGCATGGCCGGGGAGCTGTTTTTT. Translated: CASSAVAGGMAGELFF. The V call is TRBV9, the J call TRBJ2-2, with TRBD1 matching 8 bases. CDR1 is SGDLS and CDR2 is YYNGEE in the germline V gene. This CDR3 has 16 amino acids. Losses at the gene ends were 3 bases for V and 6 bases for J; bases not matched to a gene: 10.

This chain connects TRBV19 to TRBJ1-2, with TRBD1 as a possible D gene (5 bases). The CDR3 loop spans 15 amino acids. Germline CDR1 and CDR2: LNHDA and SQIVND (reference sequence). V was pared by 7 bases and J by 0 bases, with 15 bases between. The CDR3 nucleotides are TGTGCCAGTACCATTACCCTGGGGCCTAACTATGGCTACACCTTC. It codes for CASTITLGPNYGYTF.

This clone was seen a few times. CDR3 nucleotides: TGTGCCAGCAGCGGGGACAGGCTCTCTGGAAACACCATATATTTT. As protein: CASSGDRLSGNTIYF. The chain is built from TRBV2 and TRBJ1-3; the match to TRBD1 covers 8 bases. The CDR3 spans 15 residues. Germline V gene lookup returns CDR1 SNHLY and CDR2 FYNNEI. Unmatched junction bases numbered 4, after V lost 6 bases and J lost 0 bases.

This clone was recorded only once. V is TRBV7-6 and J is TRBJ1-3; 10 nucleotides line up with TRBD1. The junction had 7 bases not matched to a gene; V was cut back by 5 bases and J by 0 bases. This CDR3 is 17 amino acids long. Per the germline V gene, CDR1 is SGHVS and CDR2 is FNYEAQ. CDR3 bases: TGTGCCAGCAGCCCGACAGGGGGCCAAAGCTCTGGAAACACCATATATTTT. Its translation: CASSPTGGQSSGNTIYF. Full variable domain (outside the CDR3, taken from reference TRBV7-6 and TRBJ1-3): GAGVSQSPRYKVTKRGQDVALRCDPISGHVSLYWYRQALGQGPEFLTYFNYEAQQDKSGLPNDRFSAERPEGSISTLTIQRTEQRDSAMYRCASSPTGGQSSGNTIYFGEGSWLTVV.

The genes are TRBV24-1 and TRBJ2-1, with 10 bases that match TRBD2. Germline V CDR1 and CDR2: KGHDR, SFDVKD. V shed 4 bases and J 7 bases; nucleotides not matched to a gene: 9. The CDR3 runs 16 residues. The CDR3 sequence: CATSEAKAGGRNEQFF. The DNA for the CDR3 is TGTGCCACCAGTGAAGCGAAAGCGGGGGGGCGGAATGAGCAGTTCTTC.

This chain connects TRBV4-3 to TRBJ2-3; 12 bases are a match to TRBD2. The V and J ends lost 5 bases and 3 bases, in that order; junction bases with no gene match: 12. The CDR3 loop spans 18 amino acids. CDR1 and CDR2 from the germline V gene are LGHNA and YSLEER. The DNA of the CDR3 is TGCGCCAGCAGCTCCCGACGGCTAGCGGGGGGGTCAACAGATACGCAGTATTTT. Translated, it gives CASSSRRLAGGSTDTQYF.